This T cell receptor beta chain was observed in a study of spatial heterogeneity in lung cancer. General study results and limits: Counts of expanded alpha and beta TCRs within tumors tracked the tumor nonsynonymous mutation count.

As for time point: sample taken at primary tumor resection. This clonotype is classed as medium-sized. Its cognate antigen is unknown. V was clipped by 3 bases and J by 1 base, with 12 bases between them. This CDR3 region has 15 residues. Germline V gives CDR1 LGHDT, CDR2 YNNKEL (reference sequence). TCRdb reprocessed the 5' RACE reads via MiXCR and lists one record per CDR3 protein. The table lists about 7,800 distinct CDR3 sequences, approximately 19% of them singletons, with approximately 12% in the top ten. The source was lung tumor tissue, collected at surgery. The clonotype was recovered from a female donor with early-stage non-small cell lung cancer. This chain connects TRBV3-1 to TRBJ1-1, with D possibly being TRBD1 (6 bases). The CDR3 is CASSHGQFANTEAFF. CDR3 nucleotide sequence: TGTGCCAGCAGCCATGGACAGTTTGCGAACACTGAAGCTTTCTTT.